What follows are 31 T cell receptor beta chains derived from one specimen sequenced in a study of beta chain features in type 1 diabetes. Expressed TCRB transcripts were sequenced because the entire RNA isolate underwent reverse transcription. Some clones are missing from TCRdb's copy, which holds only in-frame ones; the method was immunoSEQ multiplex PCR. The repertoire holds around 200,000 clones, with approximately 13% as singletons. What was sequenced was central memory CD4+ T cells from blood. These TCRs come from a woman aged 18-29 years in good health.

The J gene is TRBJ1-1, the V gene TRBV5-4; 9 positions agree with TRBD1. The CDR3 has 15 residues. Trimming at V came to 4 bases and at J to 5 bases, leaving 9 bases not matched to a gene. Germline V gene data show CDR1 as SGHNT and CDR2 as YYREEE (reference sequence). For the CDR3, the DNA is TGTGCCAGCAGCCTGTCGGGACAGGGAGGGACTGAAGCTTTCTTT. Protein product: CASSLSGQGGTEAFF.

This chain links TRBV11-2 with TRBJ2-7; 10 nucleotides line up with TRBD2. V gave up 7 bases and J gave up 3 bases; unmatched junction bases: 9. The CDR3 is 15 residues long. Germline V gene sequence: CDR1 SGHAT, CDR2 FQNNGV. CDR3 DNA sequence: TGTGCCAGCACCCTCGCTAGCGGGAGTCTCTACGAGCAGTACTTC. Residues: CASTLASGSLYEQYF.

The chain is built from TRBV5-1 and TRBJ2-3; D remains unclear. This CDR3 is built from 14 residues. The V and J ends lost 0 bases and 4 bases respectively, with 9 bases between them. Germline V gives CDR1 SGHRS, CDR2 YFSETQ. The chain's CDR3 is CASSLGQEADTQYF. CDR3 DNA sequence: TGCGCCAGCAGCTTGGGTCAAGAGGCAGATACGCAGTATTTT.

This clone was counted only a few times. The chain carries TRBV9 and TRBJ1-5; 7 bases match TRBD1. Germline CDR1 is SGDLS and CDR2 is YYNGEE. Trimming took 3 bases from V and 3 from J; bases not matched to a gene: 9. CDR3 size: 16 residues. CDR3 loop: CASSARQGTLNQPQHF. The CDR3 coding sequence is TGTGCCAGCAGCGCGAGACAGGGAACCCTCAATCAGCCCCAGCATTTT.

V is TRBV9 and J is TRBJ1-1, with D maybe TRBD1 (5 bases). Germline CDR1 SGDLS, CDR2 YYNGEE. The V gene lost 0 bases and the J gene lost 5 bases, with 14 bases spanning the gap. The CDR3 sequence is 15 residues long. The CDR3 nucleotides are TGTGCCAGCAGCGTAGTGGGAAGGGGCGTTACTGAAGCTTTCTTT. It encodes CASSVVGRGVTEAFF.

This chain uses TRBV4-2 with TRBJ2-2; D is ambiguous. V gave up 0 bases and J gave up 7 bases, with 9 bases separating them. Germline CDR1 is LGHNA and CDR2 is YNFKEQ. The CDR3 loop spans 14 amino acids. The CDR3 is CASSQDTAHGELFF. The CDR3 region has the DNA TGTGCCAGCAGCCAAGATACAGCTCACGGGGAGCTGTTTTTT.

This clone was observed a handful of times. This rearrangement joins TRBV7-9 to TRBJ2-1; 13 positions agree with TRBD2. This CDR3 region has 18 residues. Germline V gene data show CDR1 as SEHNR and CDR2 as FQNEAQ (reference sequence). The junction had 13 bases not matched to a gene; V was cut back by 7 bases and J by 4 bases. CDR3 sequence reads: CASTPGLAGPVGYNEQFF. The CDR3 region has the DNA TGTGCCAGCACCCCGGGACTAGCGGGACCGGTTGGGTACAATGAGCAGTTCTTC.

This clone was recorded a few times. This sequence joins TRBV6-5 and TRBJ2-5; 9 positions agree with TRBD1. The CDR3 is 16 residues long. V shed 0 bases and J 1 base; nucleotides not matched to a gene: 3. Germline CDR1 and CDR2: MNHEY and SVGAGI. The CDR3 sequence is CASSYSGTGTQETQYF. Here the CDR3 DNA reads TGTGCCAGCAGTTACTCCGGGACAGGGACCCAAGAGACCCAGTACTTC.

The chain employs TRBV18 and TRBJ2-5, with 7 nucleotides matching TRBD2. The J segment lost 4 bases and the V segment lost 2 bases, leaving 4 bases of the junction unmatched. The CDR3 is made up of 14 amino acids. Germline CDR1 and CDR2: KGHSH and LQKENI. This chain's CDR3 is CASSPMASGETQYF. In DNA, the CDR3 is TGTGCCAGCTCACCAATGGCTAGCGGAGAGACCCAGTACTTC.

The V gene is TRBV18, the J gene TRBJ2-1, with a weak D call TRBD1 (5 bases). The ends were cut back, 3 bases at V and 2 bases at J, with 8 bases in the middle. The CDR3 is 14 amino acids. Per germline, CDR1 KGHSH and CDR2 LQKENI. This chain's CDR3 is CASSPRQPYNEQFF. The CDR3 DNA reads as TGTGCCAGCTCACCGAGACAGCCCTACAATGAGCAGTTCTTC.

CDR3 in DNA: TGTGCCAGCGGAAACAGGGACACCGGGGAGCTGTTTTTT. Its translation is CASGNRDTGELFF. V gene TRBV6-5 combines with J gene TRBJ2-2, with a tentative D call TRBD1 (6 bases). CDR1 and CDR2 from the germline V gene are MNHEY and SVGAGI. This CDR3 has 13 amino acids. V lost 8 bases to trimming and J lost 3 bases, with 10 bases between them.

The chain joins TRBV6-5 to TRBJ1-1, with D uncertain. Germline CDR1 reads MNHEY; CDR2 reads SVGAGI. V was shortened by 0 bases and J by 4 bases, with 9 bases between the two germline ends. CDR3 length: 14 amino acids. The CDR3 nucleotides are TGTGCCAGCAGTTACTCGTCGGGTCGCACTGAAGCTTTCTTT. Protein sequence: CASSYSSGRTEAFF.

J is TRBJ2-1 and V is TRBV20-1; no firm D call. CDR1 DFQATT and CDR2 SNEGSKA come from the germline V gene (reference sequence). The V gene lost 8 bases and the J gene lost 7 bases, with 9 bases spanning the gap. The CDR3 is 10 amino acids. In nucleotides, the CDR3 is TGCAGTCCTTACTGGAATGAGCAGTTCTTC. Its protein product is CSPYWNEQFF.

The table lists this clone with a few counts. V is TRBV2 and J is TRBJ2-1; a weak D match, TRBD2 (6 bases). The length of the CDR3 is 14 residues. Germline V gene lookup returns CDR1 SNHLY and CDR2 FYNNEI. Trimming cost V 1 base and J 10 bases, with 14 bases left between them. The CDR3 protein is CASSEVGSRGEQFF. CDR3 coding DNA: TGTGCCAGCAGTGAAGTGGGCAGCCGGGGGGAGCAGTTCTTC. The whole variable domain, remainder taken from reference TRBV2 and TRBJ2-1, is EPEVTQTPSHQVTQMGQEVILRCVPISNHLYFYWYRQILGQKVEFLVSFYNNEISEKSEIFDDQFSVERPDGSNFTLKIRSTKLEDSAMYFCASSEVGSRGEQFFGPGTRLTVL.

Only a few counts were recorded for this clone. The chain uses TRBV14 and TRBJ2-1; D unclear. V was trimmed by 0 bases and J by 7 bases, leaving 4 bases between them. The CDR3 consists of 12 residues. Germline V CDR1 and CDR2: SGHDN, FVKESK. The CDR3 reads CASSQDSNEQFF. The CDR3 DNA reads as TGTGCCAGCAGCCAAGATAGTAATGAGCAGTTCTTC.

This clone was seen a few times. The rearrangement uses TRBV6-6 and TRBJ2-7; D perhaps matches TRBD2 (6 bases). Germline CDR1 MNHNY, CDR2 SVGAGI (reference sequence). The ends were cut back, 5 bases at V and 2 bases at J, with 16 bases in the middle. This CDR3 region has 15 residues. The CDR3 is CASSLTGTRAYEQYF. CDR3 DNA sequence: TGTGCCAGCAGTCTGACGGGGACTCGGGCCTACGAGCAGTACTTC.

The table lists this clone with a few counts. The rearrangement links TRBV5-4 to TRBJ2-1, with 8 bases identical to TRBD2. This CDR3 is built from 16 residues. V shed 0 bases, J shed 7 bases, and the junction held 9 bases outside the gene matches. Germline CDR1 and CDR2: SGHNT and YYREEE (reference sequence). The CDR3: CASSLDLAGTGNEQFF. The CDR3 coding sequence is TGTGCCAGCAGCTTGGATTTAGCGGGGACGGGAAATGAGCAGTTCTTC.

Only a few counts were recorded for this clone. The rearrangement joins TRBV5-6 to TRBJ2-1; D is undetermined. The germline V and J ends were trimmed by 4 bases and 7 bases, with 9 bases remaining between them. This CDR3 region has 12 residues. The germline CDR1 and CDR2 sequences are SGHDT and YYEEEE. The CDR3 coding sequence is TGTGCCAGCAGCGTCGTAGCAAATGAGCAGTTCTTC. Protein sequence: CASSVVANEQFF.

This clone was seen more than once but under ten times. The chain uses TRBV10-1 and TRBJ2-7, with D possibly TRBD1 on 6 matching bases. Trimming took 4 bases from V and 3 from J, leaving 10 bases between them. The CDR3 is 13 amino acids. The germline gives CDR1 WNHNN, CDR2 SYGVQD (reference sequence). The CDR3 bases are TGCGCCAGCAGTGGTGTAGGGGGCTACGAGCAGTACTTC. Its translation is CASSGVGGYEQYF.

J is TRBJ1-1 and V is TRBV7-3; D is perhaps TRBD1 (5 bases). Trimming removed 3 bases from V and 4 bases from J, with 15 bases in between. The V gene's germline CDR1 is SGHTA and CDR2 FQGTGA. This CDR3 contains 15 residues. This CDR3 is CASSLTQEGVTEAFF. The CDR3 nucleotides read TGTGCCAGCAGCTTGACCCAAGAAGGGGTCACTGAAGCTTTCTTT.

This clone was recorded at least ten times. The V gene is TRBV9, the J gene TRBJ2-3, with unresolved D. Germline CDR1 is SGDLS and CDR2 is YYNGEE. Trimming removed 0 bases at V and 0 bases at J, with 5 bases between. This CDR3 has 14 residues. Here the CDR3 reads CASSVAISTDTQYF. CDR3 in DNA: TGTGCCAGCAGCGTAGCTATTAGCACAGATACGCAGTATTTT. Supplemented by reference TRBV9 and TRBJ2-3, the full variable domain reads DSGVTQTPKHLITATGQRVTLRCSPRSGDLSVYWYQQSLDQGLQFLIQYYNGEERAKGNILERFSAQQFPDLHSELNLSSLELGDSALYFCASSVAISTDTQYFGPGTRLTVL.

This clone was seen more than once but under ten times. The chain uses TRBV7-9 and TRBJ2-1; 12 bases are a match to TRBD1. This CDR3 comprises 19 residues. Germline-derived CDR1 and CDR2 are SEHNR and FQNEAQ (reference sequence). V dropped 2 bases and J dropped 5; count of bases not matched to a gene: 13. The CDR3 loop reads CASSLQGTGGQRSNNEQFF. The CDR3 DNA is TGTGCCAGCAGCTTACAGGGGACAGGGGGCCAGCGGTCAAACAATGAGCAGTTCTTC.

The CDR3 spells CASSPSSGMYNEQFF. CDR3 DNA: TGTGCCAGCAGCCCTTCTAGCGGGATGTACAATGAGCAGTTCTTC. This chain joins TRBV11-2 and TRBJ2-1, with 9 bases matching TRBD2. This CDR3 contains 15 residues. Germline CDR1 and CDR2: SGHAT and FQNNGV. The V segment lost 5 bases and the J segment 4 bases; nucleotides outside the gene matches: 6.

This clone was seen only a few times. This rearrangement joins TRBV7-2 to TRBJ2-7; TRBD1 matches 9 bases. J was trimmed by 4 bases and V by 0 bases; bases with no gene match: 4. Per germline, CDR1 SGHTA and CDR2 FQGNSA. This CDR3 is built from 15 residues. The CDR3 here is CASSLASTGGYEQYF. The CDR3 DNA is TGTGCCAGCAGCTTAGCGTCGACAGGGGGATACGAGCAGTACTTC.

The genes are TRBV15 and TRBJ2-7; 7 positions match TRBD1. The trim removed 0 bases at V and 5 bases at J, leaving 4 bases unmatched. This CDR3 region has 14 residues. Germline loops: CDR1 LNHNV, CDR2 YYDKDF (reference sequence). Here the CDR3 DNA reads TGTGCCACCAGCAGAGATTTACAGGGGCACGAGCAGTACTTC. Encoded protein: CATSRDLQGHEQYF.

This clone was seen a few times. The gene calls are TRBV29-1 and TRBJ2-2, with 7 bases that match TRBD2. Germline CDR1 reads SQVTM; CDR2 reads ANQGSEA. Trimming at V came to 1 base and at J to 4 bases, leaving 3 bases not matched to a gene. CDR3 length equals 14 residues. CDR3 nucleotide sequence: TGCAGCGTTGAAGCGCGGGAGTTCACCGGGGAGCTGTTTTTT. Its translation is CSVEAREFTGELFF.

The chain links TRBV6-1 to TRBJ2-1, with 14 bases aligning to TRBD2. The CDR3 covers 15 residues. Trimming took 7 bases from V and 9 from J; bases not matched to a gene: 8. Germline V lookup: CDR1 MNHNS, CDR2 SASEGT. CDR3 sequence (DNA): TGTGCCAGCATCTGGACTAGCGGGAGGCTGAGTGAGCAGTTCTTC. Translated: CASIWTSGRLSEQFF.

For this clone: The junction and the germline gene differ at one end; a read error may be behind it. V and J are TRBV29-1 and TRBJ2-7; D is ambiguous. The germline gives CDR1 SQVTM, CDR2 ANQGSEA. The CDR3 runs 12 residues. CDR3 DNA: TGCAGCGTTGTGGTCTCTCCCTACCAGCAGTACTTC. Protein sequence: CSVVVSPYQQYF.

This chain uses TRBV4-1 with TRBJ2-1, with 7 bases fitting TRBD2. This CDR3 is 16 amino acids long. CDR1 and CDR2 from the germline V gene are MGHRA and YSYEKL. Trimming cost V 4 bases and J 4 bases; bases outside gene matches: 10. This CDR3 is CASSLREDSPYNEQFF. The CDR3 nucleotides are TGCGCCAGCAGCCTTCGGGAGGACTCACCATACAATGAGCAGTTCTTC.

As DNA, the CDR3 is TGTGCCAGCAGTGCTCGACACTCGAACACTGAAGCTTTCTTT. Translation: CASSARHSNTEAFF. The chain is built from TRBV2 and TRBJ1-1; unclear D gene. The CDR3 runs 14 residues. CDR1 and CDR2 (germline): SNHLY, FYNNEI. V shed 4 bases and J shed 1 base, with 10 bases lying between them.

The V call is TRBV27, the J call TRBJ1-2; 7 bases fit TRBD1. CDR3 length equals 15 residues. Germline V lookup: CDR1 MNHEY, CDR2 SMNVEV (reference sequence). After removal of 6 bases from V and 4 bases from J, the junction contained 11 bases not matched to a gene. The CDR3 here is CASSNRQGIFYGYTF. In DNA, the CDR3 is TGTGCCAGCAGCAATCGACAGGGCATTTTCTATGGCTACACCTTC.